The text below deals with one T cell receptor beta chain. Its target antigen remains unknown. There are no base qualities to consult, and no much larger clone falls within one base. The sample originates from a study of PD-1 blockade in classical Hodgkin lymphoma (dated by TCRdb to the early 2020s). Broadly, across the study: Nivolumab dosing was 3 mg/kg intravenously every 2 weeks, continuing until either disease progression or unacceptable toxicity. To define a peripheral blood immune signature of response to PD-1 blockade in classical Hodgkin lymphoma, the study combined TCR beta sequencing with CyTOF.

The Qiagen DNeasy kit was used to extract genomic DNA both from unsorted PBMCs and from the negatively selected CD4+ and CD8+ fractions. Using primers that anneal to V and J segments, immunoSEQ multiplex PCR amplified the TCR beta CDR3 regions. Amplification bias was minimized using a synthetic immune receptor repertoire, and residual bias was removed computationally after sequencing. Regarding the original processing steps: Custom Python scripts were used to quantify repertoire diversity as the Shannon entropy index. The unsorted, CD4+ and CD8+ repertoires were each analyzed separately, with the exception of combined analyses, where CD4+ and CD8+ sequences were merged in silico. A clone counted as expanded when the clone's frequency after treatment rose at least 2-fold relative to C1D1, and clones undetected at baseline were given a pseudocount of 0.5. Singleton clones were defined as clones with 0 or 1 copy at C1D1, and non-singleton clones were defined as clones with 2 or more copies. Clones expanded in unsorted samples were annotated as CD4+, CD8+ or unknown by matching protein sequences in sorted samples from the same patient. Wilcoxon tests on paired samples were used to test diversity changes from C1D1 to C4D1. The table comes from immuneACCESS by way of TCRdb, which keeps in-frame sequences with V and J called. Part of the clones is missing from these tables; in studies checked, under half for an unresolved V gene and the rest for unknown reasons. V, J and clone size derive from that table, while D and trimming were established from the DNA sequence. The sample records approximately 150,000 clones, about 81% of which are singletons. Roughly 10% of the sample rests with the top ten.

Broader findings and caveats from the paper: The study was restricted to a single clinical trial cohort, and the causes of repertoire differences, possibly disease activity or prior therapy, were left undefined. Lower diversity was observed in patients in whom nivolumab was started less than 1 year after ASCT, and these patients were excluded from later analyses so that confounding by immune reconstitution would be avoided. A significant rise by C4D1 was seen in CD4+ but not CD8+ TCR diversity (p=0.0027 vs p=0.16), with the rise being most apparent in complete responders (p=0.02). Among trial patients, those achieving complete response had baseline diversity similar to that of newly diagnosed patients, while diversity was significantly lower in partial responders and progressors. Baseline TCR diversity was reported to be lower in newly diagnosed patients than in healthy donors and to be lower still in relapsed/refractory patients.

V sheds 3 bases and J sheds 2 bases, leaving 13 bases between their ends. CDR1 and CDR2 are read off the germline V gene as ENHRY and SYGVKD. From cysteine to phenylalanine, the CDR3 is 15 amino acids long. The retained sequence is limited to the CDR3, 45 bases, with the frame set at the first base. The time point label of this sample denotes: cycle 2 day 1 (C2D1) of nivolumab. Every trial patient had relapsed after autologous stem cell transplantation, and cohorts A, B and C differed in prior brentuximab vedotin exposure. The trial cohort comprised some 60 patients with relapsed/refractory classical Hodgkin lymphoma whose best overall responses were complete response, partial response or progressive disease. In the multi-cohort phase II CheckMate 205 trial, trial patients received single-agent nivolumab. Best overall response was determined by an independent review committee according to the 2007 International Working Group response criteria. PBMCs from the trial were collected at three points: immediately before nivolumab initiation (C1D1), and during therapy at cycle 2 day 1 and cycle 4 day 1. Peripheral blood was collected in 8 mL Vacutainer Cell Preparation Tubes, from which PBMCs were isolated by centrifugation and then cryopreserved.

The chain joins TRBV10-3 to TRBJ2-5; tentative D gene TRBD2, with 6 bases matching. This specimen consisted of peripheral blood mononuclear cells (PBMCs), obtained before the second cycle of nivolumab. The source is a human donor with classical Hodgkin lymphoma. The CDR3 protein: CAISDWGVGQETQYF. DNA sequence: TGTGCCATCAGTGATTGGGGGGTTGGTCAAGAGACCCAGTACTTC.